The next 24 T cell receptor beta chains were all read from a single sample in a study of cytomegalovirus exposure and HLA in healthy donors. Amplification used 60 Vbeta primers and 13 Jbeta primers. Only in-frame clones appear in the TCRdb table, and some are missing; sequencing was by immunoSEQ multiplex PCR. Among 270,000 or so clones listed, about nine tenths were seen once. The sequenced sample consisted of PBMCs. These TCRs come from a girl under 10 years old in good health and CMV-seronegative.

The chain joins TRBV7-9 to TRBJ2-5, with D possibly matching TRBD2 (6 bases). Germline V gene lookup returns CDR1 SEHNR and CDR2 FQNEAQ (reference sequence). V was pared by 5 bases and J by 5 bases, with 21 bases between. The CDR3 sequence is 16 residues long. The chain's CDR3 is CASSPARGNFGETQYF. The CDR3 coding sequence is TGTGCCAGCAGCCCGGCCCGGGGGAACTTCGGGGAGACCCAGTACTTC.

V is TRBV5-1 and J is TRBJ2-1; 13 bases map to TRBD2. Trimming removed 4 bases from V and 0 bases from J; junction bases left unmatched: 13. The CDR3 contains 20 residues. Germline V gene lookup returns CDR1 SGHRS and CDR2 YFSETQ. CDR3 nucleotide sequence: TGCGCCAGCAGCGTAACCGGGACTAGCGGGACGGAAGGCTCCTACAATGAGCAGTTCTTC. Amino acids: CASSVTGTSGTEGSYNEQFF.

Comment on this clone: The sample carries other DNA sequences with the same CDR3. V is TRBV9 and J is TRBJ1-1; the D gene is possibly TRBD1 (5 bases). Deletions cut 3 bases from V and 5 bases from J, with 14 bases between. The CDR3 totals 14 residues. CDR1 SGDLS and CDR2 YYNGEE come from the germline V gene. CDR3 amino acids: CASSAGGGGTEAFF. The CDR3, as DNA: TGTGCCAGCAGCGCCGGGGGGGGAGGTACTGAAGCTTTCTTT.

CDR3 protein: CASSEPSVAGVAEQYF. The CDR3 DNA reads TGTGCCAGCAGTGAACCTTCCGTAGCGGGAGTGGCCGAGCAGTACTTC. The chain links TRBV6-1 to TRBJ2-7; 9 bases map to TRBD2. Trimming removed 2 bases from V and 6 bases from J; junction bases left unmatched: 11. Germline V lookup: CDR1 MNHNS, CDR2 SASEGT. The length of the CDR3 is 16 residues.

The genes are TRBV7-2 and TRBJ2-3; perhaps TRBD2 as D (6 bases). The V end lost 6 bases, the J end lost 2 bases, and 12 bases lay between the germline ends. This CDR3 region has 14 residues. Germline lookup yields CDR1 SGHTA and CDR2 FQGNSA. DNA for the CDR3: TGTGCCAGCAGGCGGGACGGAGACACAGATACGCAGTATTTT. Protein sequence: CASRRDGDTDTQYF.

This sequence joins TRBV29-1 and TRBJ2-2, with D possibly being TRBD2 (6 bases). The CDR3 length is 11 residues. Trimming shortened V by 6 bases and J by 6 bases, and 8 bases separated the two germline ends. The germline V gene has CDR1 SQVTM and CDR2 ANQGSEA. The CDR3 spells CSVERAGELFF. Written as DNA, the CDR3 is TGCAGCGTCGAGCGGGCCGGGGAGCTGTTTTTT.

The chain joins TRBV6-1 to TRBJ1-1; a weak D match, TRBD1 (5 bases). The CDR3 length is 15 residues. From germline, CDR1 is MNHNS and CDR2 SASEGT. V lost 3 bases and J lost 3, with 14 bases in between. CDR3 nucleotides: TGTGCCAGCAGTGAGCTCGTCCGGGGGTACACTGAAGCTTTCTTT. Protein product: CASSELVRGYTEAFF.

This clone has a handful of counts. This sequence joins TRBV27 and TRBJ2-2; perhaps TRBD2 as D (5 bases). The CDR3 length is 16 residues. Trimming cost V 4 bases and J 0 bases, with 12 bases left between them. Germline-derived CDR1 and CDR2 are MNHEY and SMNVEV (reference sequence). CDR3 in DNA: TGTGCCAGCAGTTCCCCGCGGGCACCGAACACCGGGGAGCTGTTTTTT. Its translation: CASSSPRAPNTGELFF.

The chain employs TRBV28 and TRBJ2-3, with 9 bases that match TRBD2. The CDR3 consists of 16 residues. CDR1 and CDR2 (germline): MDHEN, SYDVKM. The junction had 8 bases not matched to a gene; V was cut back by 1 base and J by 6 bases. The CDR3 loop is CASSLFISGGPDTQYF. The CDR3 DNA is TGTGCCAGCAGTTTATTTATCAGCGGGGGGCCGGATACGCAGTATTTT.

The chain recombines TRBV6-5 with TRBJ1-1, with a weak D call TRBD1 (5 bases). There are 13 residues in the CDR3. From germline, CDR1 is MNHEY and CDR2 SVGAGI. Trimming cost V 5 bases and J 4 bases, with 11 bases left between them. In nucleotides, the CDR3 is TGTGCCAGCAGTACCAGGGAAGGCACTGAAGCTTTCTTT. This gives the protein CASSTREGTEAFF.

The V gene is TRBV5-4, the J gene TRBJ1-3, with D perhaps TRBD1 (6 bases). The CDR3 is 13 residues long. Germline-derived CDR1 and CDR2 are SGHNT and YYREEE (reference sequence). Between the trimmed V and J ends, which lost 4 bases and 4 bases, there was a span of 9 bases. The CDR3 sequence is CASSQGSGNTIYF. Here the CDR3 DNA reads TGTGCCAGCAGCCAGGGGTCCGGAAACACCATATATTTT.

The CDR3 nucleotides read TGTGCCAGCAGGCGGGCTAGCGGCAGCTCCTACGAGCAGTACTTC. Amino acid sequence: CASRRASGSSYEQYF. The chain combines TRBV27 with TRBJ2-7, with 7 bases fitting TRBD2. The ends lost 6 bases at V and 0 bases at J; junction bases unmatched: 8. This CDR3 is 15 amino acids long. The germline V gene has CDR1 MNHEY and CDR2 SMNVEV (reference sequence).

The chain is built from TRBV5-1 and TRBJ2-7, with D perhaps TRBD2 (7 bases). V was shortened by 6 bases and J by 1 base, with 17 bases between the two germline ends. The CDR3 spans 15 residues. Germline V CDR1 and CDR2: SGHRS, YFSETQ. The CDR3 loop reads CASNSGGGQSYEQYF. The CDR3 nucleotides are TGCGCCAGCAACTCCGGCGGGGGCCAGTCCTACGAGCAGTACTTC.

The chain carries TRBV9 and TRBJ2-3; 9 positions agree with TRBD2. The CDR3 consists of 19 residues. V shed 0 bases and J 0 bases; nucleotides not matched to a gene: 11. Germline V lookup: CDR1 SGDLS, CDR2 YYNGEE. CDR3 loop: CASSVGAGGAFSSTDTQYF. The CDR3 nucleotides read TGTGCCAGCAGCGTAGGGGCGGGGGGGGCCTTTTCTAGCACAGATACGCAGTATTTT.

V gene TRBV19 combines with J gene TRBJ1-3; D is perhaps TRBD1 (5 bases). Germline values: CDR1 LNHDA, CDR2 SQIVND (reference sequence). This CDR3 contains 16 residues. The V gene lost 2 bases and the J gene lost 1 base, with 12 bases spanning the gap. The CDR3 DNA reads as TGTGCCAGTAGTATACCCGGGGACTGGTCTGGAAACACCATATATTTT. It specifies CASSIPGDWSGNTIYF.

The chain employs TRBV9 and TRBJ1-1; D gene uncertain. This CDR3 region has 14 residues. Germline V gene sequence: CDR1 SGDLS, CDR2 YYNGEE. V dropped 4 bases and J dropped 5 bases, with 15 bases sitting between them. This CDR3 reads CASSPEGGWTEAFF. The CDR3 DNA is TGTGCCAGCAGCCCAGAGGGAGGGTGGACTGAAGCTTTCTTT. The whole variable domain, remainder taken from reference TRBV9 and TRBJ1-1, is DSGVTQTPKHLITATGQRVTLRCSPRSGDLSVYWYQQSLDQGLQFLIQYYNGEERAKGNILERFSAQQFPDLHSELNLSSLELGDSALYFCASSPEGGWTEAFFGQGTRLTVV.

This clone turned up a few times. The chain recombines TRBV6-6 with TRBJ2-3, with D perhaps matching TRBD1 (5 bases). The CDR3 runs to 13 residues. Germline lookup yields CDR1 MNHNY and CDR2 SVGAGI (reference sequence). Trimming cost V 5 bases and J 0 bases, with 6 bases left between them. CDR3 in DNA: TGTGCCAGCAGTGGACAAAGCACAGATACGCAGTATTTT. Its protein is CASSGQSTDTQYF.

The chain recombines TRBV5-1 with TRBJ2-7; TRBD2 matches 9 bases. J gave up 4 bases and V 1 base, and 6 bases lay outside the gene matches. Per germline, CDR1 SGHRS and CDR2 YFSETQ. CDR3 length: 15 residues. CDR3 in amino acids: CASSLKSSGTYEQYF. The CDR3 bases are TGCGCCAGCAGCTTGAAGTCTAGCGGGACGTACGAGCAGTACTTC. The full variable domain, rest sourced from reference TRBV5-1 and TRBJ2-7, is KAGVTQTPRYLIKTRGQQVTLSCSPISGHRSVSWYQQTPGQGLQFLFEYFSETQRNKGNFPGRFSGRQFSNSRSEMNVSTLELGDSALYLCASSLKSSGTYEQYFGPGTRLTVT.

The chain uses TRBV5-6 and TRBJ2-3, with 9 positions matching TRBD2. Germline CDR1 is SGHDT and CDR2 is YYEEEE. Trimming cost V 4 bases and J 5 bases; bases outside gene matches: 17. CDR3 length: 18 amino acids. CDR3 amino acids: CASSLLSGRREGQDTQYF. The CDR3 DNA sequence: TGTGCCAGCAGCCTACTTTCCGGGAGGCGGGAGGGCCAAGATACGCAGTATTTT.

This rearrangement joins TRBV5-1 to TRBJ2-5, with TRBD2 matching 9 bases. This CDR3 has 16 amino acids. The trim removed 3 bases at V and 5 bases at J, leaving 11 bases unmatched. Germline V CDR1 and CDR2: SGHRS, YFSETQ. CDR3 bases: TGCGCCAGCAGCTCCTTGGCTAGCGGGATAGGGGAGACCCAGTACTTC. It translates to CASSSLASGIGETQYF.

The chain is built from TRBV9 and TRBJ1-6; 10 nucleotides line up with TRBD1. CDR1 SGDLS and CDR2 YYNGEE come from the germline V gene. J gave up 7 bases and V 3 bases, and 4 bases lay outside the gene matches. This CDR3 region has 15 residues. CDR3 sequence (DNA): TGTGCCAGCAGCGCGGGGACAGGGGCAAATTCACCCCTCCACTTT. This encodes CASSAGTGANSPLHF.

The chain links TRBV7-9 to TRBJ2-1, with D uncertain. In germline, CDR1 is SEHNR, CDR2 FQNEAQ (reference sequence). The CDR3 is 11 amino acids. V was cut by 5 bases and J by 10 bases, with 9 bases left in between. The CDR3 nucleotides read TGTGCCAGCAGCCCCCAGGCGGAGCAGTTCTTC. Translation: CASSPQAEQFF.

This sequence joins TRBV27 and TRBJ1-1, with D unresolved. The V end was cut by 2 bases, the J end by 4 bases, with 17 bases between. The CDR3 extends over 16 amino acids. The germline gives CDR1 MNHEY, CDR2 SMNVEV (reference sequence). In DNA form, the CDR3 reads TGTGCCAGCAGTTTAACTATTCCCGGGGTAAGCACTGAAGCTTTCTTT. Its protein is CASSLTIPGVSTEAFF.

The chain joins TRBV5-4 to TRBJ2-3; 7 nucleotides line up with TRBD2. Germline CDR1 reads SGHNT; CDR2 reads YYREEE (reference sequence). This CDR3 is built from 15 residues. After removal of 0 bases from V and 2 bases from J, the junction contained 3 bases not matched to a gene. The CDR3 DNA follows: TGTGCCAGCAGCTTGGCTAGCGGATTCACAGATACGCAGTATTTT. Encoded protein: CASSLASGFTDTQYF.